The 17 T cell receptor beta chains presented below share a single source sample, sequenced in a study of T cells in Graves' hyperthyroidism and ophthalmopathy. Amplification targeted TCR beta CDR3 regions from RNA transcripts. RT-PCR in the first round (using the HTBI primer set) targeted the TCR CDR3. TCRdb reprocessed the multiplex PCR reads with MiXCR, giving one entry per CDR3 protein. This table holds some 570,000 distinct CDR3 sequences, 14% found once. The material sequenced was blood. The receptors derive from a woman between 18 and 29 years old with Graves' ophthalmopathy.

Comment on this clonotype: Possible read error: a much larger clone is one base away. The chain joins TRBV6-1 to TRBJ2-1, with D possibly TRBD1 on 5 matching bases. The CDR3 loop spans 16 amino acids. V shed 3 bases and J shed 8 bases, with 20 bases lying between them. Germline lookup yields CDR1 MNHNS and CDR2 SASEGT. CDR3: CASSDPSVVWGYEQFF. The CDR3 nucleotides read TGTGCCAGCAGTGATCCCTCAGTAGTGTGGGGCTATGAGCAGTTCTTC.

This clonotype was seen a handful of times. The chain is built from TRBV30 and TRBJ2-3; 7 nucleotides line up with TRBD1. CDR3 length: 13 amino acids. Germline CDR1 GTSNPN, CDR2 SVGIG (reference sequence). V shed 3 bases and J 5 bases; nucleotides not matched to a gene: 5. DNA of the CDR3: TGTGCCTGGAGGACACAGGGGATAGATACGCAGTATTTT. This gives the protein CAWRTQGIDTQYF. The full variable domain, completed using reference TRBV30 and TRBJ2-3, is SQTIHQWPATLVQPVGSPLSLECTVEGTSNPNLYWYRQAAGRGLQLLFYSVGIGQISSEVPQNLSASRPQDRQFILSSKKLLLSDSGFYLCAWRTQGIDTQYFGPGTRLTVL.

The table lists this clonotype with a few counts. This chain connects TRBV30 to TRBJ1-2; D ambiguous. Germline values: CDR1 GTSNPN, CDR2 SVGIG (reference sequence). Trimming took 0 bases from V and 0 from J, leaving 11 bases between them. The CDR3 spans 15 residues. The CDR3 DNA follows: TGTGCCTGGAGTGTACTAAGGCAGTCTAACTATGGCTACACCTTC. It yields the protein CAWSVLRQSNYGYTF.

In its sample, this clonotype was seen many times. The CDR3 sequence is CASSTGQGAILNSYEQYF. The CDR3 coding sequence is TGTGCCAGCAGTACTGGACAGGGGGCCATTTTAAACTCCTACGAGCAGTACTTC. V is TRBV28 and J is TRBJ2-7; 11 bases align to TRBD1. There are 18 residues in the CDR3. Trimming cost V 5 bases and J 0 bases; bases outside gene matches: 12. Germline V CDR1 and CDR2: MDHEN, SYDVKM.

This clonotype has a count of ten or more. The chain has TRBV7-8 and TRBJ1-1, with D unresolved. V lost 1 base to trimming and J lost 1 base, with 13 bases between them. This CDR3 comprises 16 residues. The germline V gene has CDR1 SGHVS and CDR2 FQNEAQ. The CDR3 is CASSLEGLNGNTEAFF. The CDR3 DNA reads as TGTGCCAGCAGCTTAGAGGGATTAAATGGGAACACTGAAGCTTTCTTT.

J is TRBJ2-7 and V is TRBV6-1; TRBD2 aligns across 7 bases. Germline lookup yields CDR1 MNHNS and CDR2 SASEGT. V lost 11 bases to trimming and J lost 3 bases; unmatched junction nucleotides: 10. The CDR3 extends over 13 amino acids. CDR3: CASSGAGNYEQYF. CDR3 DNA sequence: TGTGCCTCCTCGGGAGCGGGAAACTACGAGCAGTACTTC.

The chain has TRBV15 and TRBJ2-3; D is tentatively TRBD1 or TRBD2 (5 bases each). The germline V gene has CDR1 LNHNV and CDR2 YYDKDF (reference sequence). CDR3 length equals 15 residues. V gave up 2 bases and J gave up 4 bases, with 13 bases separating them. The CDR3 loop reads CATSRLGASSDTQYF. In DNA, the CDR3 is TGTGCCACCAGCAGACTTGGGGCTAGCTCAGATACGCAGTATTTT.

This clonotype was detected only a few times. The chain couples TRBV9 to TRBJ1-3; D remains unclear. Germline CDR1 is SGDLS and CDR2 is YYNGEE. The CDR3 has 16 amino acids. V was clipped by 0 bases and J by 0 bases, with 10 bases between them. The CDR3 DNA reads TGTGCCAGCAGCGTAGAGGGAAGACTCTCTGGAAACACCATATATTTT. It codes for CASSVEGRLSGNTIYF.

This chain uses TRBV15 with TRBJ2-7; D possibly corresponds to TRBD2 (5 bases). The CDR3 extends over 13 amino acids. The germline gives CDR1 LNHNV, CDR2 YYDKDF (reference sequence). V shed 1 base and J shed 5 bases, with 9 bases lying between them. The CDR3 bases are TGTGCCACCAGCAGAGGAACTAGTAACGAGCAGTACTTC. Residues: CATSRGTSNEQYF.

This clonotype was seen only a few times. The V and J genes are TRBV4-1 and TRBJ2-5; 7 nucleotides agree with TRBD1. V lost 4 bases to trimming and J lost 0 bases; unmatched junction nucleotides: 8. CDR1 and CDR2 from the germline V gene are MGHRA and YSYEKL. The CDR3 has 16 amino acids. The CDR3 nucleotides are TGCGCCAGCAGCCGCCAGGGGGATGGGTACCAAGAGACCCAGTACTTC. Its translation is CASSRQGDGYQETQYF.

In this sample, this clonotype turned up many times. V is TRBV7-9 and J is TRBJ2-3, with 16 bases fitting TRBD2. CDR1 is SEHNR and CDR2 is FQNEAQ in the germline V gene (reference sequence). The CDR3 contains 20 residues. Trimming took 7 bases from V and 6 from J; bases not matched to a gene: 19. CDR3 in DNA: TGTGCCAGCAACCTGACCCCGGGACTAGCGGGAGGGCCTAATTCGGATACGCAGTATTTT. Encoded protein: CASNLTPGLAGGPNSDTQYF.

This clonotype was observed many times. The chain has TRBV6-1 and TRBJ2-7; D may match TRBD1 or TRBD2 (6 bases each). Trimming took 10 bases from V and 4 from J, leaving 20 bases between them. This CDR3 is 14 amino acids long. Per germline, CDR1 MNHNS and CDR2 SASEGT. The CDR3: CATSIRGRGYEQYF. The CDR3 coding sequence is TGTGCCACCTCGATTCGGGGGCGCGGATACGAGCAGTACTTC.

This clonotype has only a few counts. The chain has TRBV7-9 and TRBJ1-4; D uncertain. The germline V and J ends were trimmed by 5 bases and 8 bases, with 15 bases remaining between them. Germline V CDR1 and CDR2: SEHNR, FQNEAQ (reference sequence). The CDR3 spans 14 residues. The CDR3 loop reads CASSPSRVREKLFF. The CDR3, as DNA: TGTGCCAGCAGCCCCTCTCGGGTTCGAGAAAAACTGTTTTTT. Combining the CDR3 with reference TRBV7-9 and TRBJ1-4 gives the whole variable domain DTGVSQNPRHKITKRGQNVTFRCDPISEHNRLYWYRQTLGQGPEFLTYFQNEAQLEKSRLLSDRFSAERPKGSFSTLEIQRTEQGDSAMYLCASSPSRVREKLFFGSGTQLSVL.

In its sample, this clonotype was seen a few times. The rearrangement links TRBV12-3 or TRBV12-4 to TRBJ1-6; no reliable D call. The CDR3 has 16 residues. V lost 0 bases and J 8 bases, leaving 14 bases between the germline ends. In DNA, the CDR3 is TGTGCCAGCAGTTTAGCCGCAGGTTATGGGTATTCACCCCTCCACTTT. Protein product: CASSLAAGYGYSPLHF.

This clonotype was seen repeatedly, ten times or more. This chain's CDR3 is CASSETRWHTEAFF. The CDR3 DNA is TGTGCCAGCAGTGAGACCCGGTGGCACACTGAAGCTTTCTTT. This rearrangement joins TRBV6-1 to TRBJ1-1; no clear D. In germline, CDR1 is MNHNS, CDR2 SASEGT. CDR3 length: 14 amino acids. Trimming took off 3 bases at V and 3 bases at J, with 11 bases between the two ends.

This clonotype was detected many times. V and J are TRBV6-5 and TRBJ2-1, with D tentatively TRBD2 (6 bases). The CDR3 runs 14 residues. V was cut by 0 bases and J by 5 bases, with 8 bases left in between. Per the germline V gene, CDR1 is MNHEY and CDR2 is SVGAGI. The CDR3 loop reads CASSYSIADNEQFF. In DNA form, the CDR3 reads TGTGCCAGCAGTTACTCGATAGCGGACAATGAGCAGTTCTTC.

CDR3 in DNA: TGTGCCAGTAGTATAGAGCGGGGCCGCCGGAGCTCCTACAATGAGCAGTTCTTC. Residues: CASSIERGRRSSYNEQFF. V is TRBV19 and J is TRBJ2-1, with D perhaps TRBD2 (6 bases). CDR1 is LNHDA, CDR2 SQIVND, per germline (reference sequence). The CDR3 covers 18 residues. Between the trimmed V and J ends, which lost 0 bases and 0 bases, there was a span of 15 bases.